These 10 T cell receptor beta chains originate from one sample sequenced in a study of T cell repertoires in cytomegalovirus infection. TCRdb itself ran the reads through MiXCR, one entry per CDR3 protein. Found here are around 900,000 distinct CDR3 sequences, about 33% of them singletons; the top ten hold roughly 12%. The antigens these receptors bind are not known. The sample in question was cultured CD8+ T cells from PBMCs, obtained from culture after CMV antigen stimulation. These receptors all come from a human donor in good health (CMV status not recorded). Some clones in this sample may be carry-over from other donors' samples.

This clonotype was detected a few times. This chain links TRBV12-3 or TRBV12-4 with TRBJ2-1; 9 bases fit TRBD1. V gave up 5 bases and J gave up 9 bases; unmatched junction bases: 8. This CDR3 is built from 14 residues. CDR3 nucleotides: TGTGCCAGCAGTCCCGGGACAGGGTATGTTGAGCAGTTCTTC. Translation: CASSPGTGYVEQFF.

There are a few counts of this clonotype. The CDR3 reads CASRTQGDTEAFF. CDR3 nucleotide sequence: TGCGCCAGCAGGACCCAGGGCGACACTGAAGCTTTCTTT. This chain links TRBV4-1 with TRBJ1-1; D may be TRBD1 (5 bases). Germline V lookup: CDR1 MGHRA, CDR2 YSYEKL. There are 13 residues in the CDR3. The germline V and J ends were trimmed by 6 bases and 3 bases, with 11 bases remaining between them.

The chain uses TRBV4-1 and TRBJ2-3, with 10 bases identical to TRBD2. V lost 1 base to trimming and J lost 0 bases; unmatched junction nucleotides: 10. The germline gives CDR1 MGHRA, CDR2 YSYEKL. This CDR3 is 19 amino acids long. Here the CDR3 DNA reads TGCGCCAGCAGCCAAGCCGGGGTACTAGCGGGGACTAGCACAGATACGCAGTATTTT. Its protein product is CASSQAGVLAGTSTDTQYF.

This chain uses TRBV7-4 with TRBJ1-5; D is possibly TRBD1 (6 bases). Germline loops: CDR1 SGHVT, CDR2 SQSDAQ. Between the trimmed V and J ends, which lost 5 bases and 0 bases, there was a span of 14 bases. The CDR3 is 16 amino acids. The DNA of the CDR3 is TGTGCCAGCAGCCCCCTGGACAGCTATAGCAATCAGCCCCAGCATTTT. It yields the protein CASSPLDSYSNQPQHF.

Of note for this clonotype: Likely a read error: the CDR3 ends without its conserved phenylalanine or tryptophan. In DNA form, the CDR3 reads TGTGCCAGCGGACCCGGGACAGAACGTATCGAGCAGTACCTC. Translation: CASGPGTERIEQYL. V and J are TRBV27 and TRBJ2-7, with 7 nucleotides matching TRBD1. CDR3 length: 14 residues. V was pared by 8 bases and J by 6 bases, with 13 bases of the junction left unmatched. CDR1 and CDR2 from the germline V gene are MNHEY and SMNVEV (reference sequence).

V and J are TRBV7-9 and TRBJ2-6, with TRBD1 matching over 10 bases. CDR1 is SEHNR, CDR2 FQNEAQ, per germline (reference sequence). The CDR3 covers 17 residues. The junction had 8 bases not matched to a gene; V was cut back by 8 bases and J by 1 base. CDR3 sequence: CASPPGQGSSGANVLTF. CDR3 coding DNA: TGTGCCAGCCCCCCGGGACAGGGGTCGTCTGGGGCCAACGTCCTGACTTTC.

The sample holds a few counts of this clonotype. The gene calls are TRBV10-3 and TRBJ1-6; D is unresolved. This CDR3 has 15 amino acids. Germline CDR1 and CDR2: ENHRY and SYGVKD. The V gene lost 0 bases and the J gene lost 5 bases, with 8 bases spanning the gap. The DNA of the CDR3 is TGTGCCATCAGTGAGTCCGAAGACGATAATTCACCCCTCCACTTT. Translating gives CAISESEDDNSPLHF.

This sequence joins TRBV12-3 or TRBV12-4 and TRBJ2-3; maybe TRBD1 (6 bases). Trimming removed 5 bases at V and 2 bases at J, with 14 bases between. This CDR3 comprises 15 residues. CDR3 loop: CASSPWDTFTDTQYF. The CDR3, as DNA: TGTGCCAGCAGTCCGTGGGACACTTTCACAGATACGCAGTATTTT.

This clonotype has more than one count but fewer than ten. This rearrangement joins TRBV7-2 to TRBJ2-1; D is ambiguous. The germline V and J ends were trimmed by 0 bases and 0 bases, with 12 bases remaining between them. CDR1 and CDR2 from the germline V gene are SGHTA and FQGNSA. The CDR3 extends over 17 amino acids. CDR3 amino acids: CASSLAPQVGSYNEQFF. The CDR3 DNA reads TGTGCCAGCAGCTTAGCGCCCCAGGTGGGCTCCTACAATGAGCAGTTCTTC.

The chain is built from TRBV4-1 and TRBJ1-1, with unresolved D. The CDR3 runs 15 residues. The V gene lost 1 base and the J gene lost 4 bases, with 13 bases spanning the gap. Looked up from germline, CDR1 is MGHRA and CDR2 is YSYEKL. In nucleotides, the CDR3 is TGCGCCAGCAGCCAAGTTGCCAAAGGTAGCACTGAAGCTTTCTTT. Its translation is CASSQVAKGSTEAFF.